Following are 21 T cell receptor beta chains from one sample sequenced in a study of cytomegalovirus exposure and HLA in healthy donors. 60 Vbeta and 13 Jbeta primers were used in PCR. Only in-frame clones appear in the TCRdb table, and some are missing; sequencing was by immunoSEQ multiplex PCR. The data contain approximately 100,000 clones, under 80% of them singletons. The specimen sequenced was PBMCs. The receptors here all came from a woman in her forties or fifties in good health and CMV-seropositive.

This chain joins TRBV9 and TRBJ1-5; TRBD1 matches at 9 bases. The germline gives CDR1 SGDLS, CDR2 YYNGEE. J was trimmed by 4 bases and V by 4 bases; bases with no gene match: 3. The CDR3 runs to 14 residues. The CDR3 nucleotides are TGTGCCAGCAGCCAGGGACAGGGAAATCAGCCCCAGCATTTT. This codes for CASSQGQGNQPQHF.

The genes are TRBV18 and TRBJ2-5, with 9 bases identical to TRBD2. The CDR3 has 15 residues. Germline loops: CDR1 KGHSH, CDR2 LQKENI. V shed 3 bases and J 5 bases; nucleotides not matched to a gene: 7. The CDR3 is CASSPLAGSGETQYF. CDR3 DNA: TGTGCCAGCTCACCTCTAGCGGGATCAGGGGAGACCCAGTACTTC.

This clone was counted once. The chain links TRBV9 to TRBJ1-3; D ambiguous. Trimming removed 1 base from V and 0 bases from J, with 11 bases in between. Germline lookup yields CDR1 SGDLS and CDR2 YYNGEE. The CDR3 is 16 residues long. CDR3 sequence reads: CASSVSLGLSGNTIYF. CDR3 sequence (DNA): TGTGCCAGCAGCGTATCGCTCGGTCTCTCTGGAAACACCATATATTTT.

The V gene is TRBV6-1, the J gene TRBJ1-1; D perhaps matches TRBD1 (6 bases). The CDR3 contains 14 residues. The ends were cut back, 11 bases at V and 2 bases at J, with 18 bases in the middle. Germline V gene data show CDR1 as MNHNS and CDR2 as SASEGT. CDR3 coding DNA: TGTGCCGTACACTTGGGACATTCAAACACTGAAGCTTTCTTT. It codes for CAVHLGHSNTEAFF.

This clone was observed once. J is TRBJ2-3 and V is TRBV5-1; TRBD1 matches 8 bases. Unmatched junction bases numbered 6, after V lost 1 base and J lost 2 bases. The CDR3 spans 16 residues. Germline loops: CDR1 SGHRS, CDR2 YFSETQ. The CDR3 sequence: CASSLPDRENTDTQYF. CDR3 bases: TGCGCCAGCAGCTTGCCGGACAGGGAAAACACAGATACGCAGTATTTT.

V and J are TRBV11-3 and TRBJ2-5; D perhaps matches TRBD1 (6 bases). This CDR3 comprises 15 residues. The germline gives CDR1 SGHNT, CDR2 YENEEA. Trimming removed 1 base from V and 11 bases from J, with 20 bases in between. The CDR3 sequence is CASSLAGDTTKEQYF. The CDR3 DNA sequence: TGTGCCAGCAGCTTAGCTGGGGACACGACTAAAGAGCAGTACTTC.

The chain carries TRBV27 and TRBJ1-6, with D perhaps matching TRBD1 (5 bases). The CDR3 has 13 amino acids. Trimming cost V 5 bases and J 10 bases, with 12 bases left between them. The germline gives CDR1 MNHEY, CDR2 SMNVEV (reference sequence). CDR3: CASSPGYRSPLHF. The CDR3 bases are TGTGCCAGCAGTCCAGGGTATCGGTCACCCCTCCACTTT.

The V gene is TRBV4-2, the J gene TRBJ2-7; 7 positions agree with TRBD2. Germline CDR1 and CDR2: LGHNA and YNFKEQ. This CDR3 is 16 amino acids long. Trimming at V came to 4 bases and at J to 1 base, leaving 10 bases not matched to a gene. CDR3 sequence (DNA): TGTGCCAGCAGCCCAAGATTTAGCGGGCTTTCCTACGAGCAGTACTTC. Amino acid sequence: CASSPRFSGLSYEQYF.

V gene TRBV2 combines with J gene TRBJ2-5; TRBD2 matches 7 bases. The CDR3 is made up of 15 amino acids. Germline V lookup: CDR1 SNHLY, CDR2 FYNNEI. V trimming: 0 bases; J trimming: 5 bases; junction bases outside the gene matches: 6. CDR3: CASSEALGGRETQYF. The DNA of the CDR3 is TGTGCCAGCAGTGAAGCGCTGGGGGGGAGGGAGACCCAGTACTTC.

The chain is built from TRBV2 and TRBJ2-5; D possibly corresponds to TRBD1 (6 bases). Germline CDR1 and CDR2: SNHLY and FYNNEI. The ends were cut back, 5 bases at V and 3 bases at J, with 10 bases in the middle. This CDR3 is built from 13 residues. The CDR3 is CASSRTVKETQYF. The CDR3, as DNA: TGTGCCAGCAGTAGGACAGTCAAAGAGACCCAGTACTTC.

This chain links TRBV25-1 with TRBJ2-1, with TRBD2 matching 7 bases. J was trimmed by 6 bases and V by 4 bases; bases with no gene match: 18. CDR1 is MGHDK and CDR2 is SYGVNS in the germline V gene. This CDR3 is 18 amino acids long. The CDR3 DNA sequence: TGTGCCAGCAGTGTCGTCGGTGTGGGGGACTACGCCCTCAATGAGCAGTTCTTC. The encoded protein is CASSVVGVGDYALNEQFF.

The rearrangement links TRBV30 to TRBJ2-7, with 10 bases aligning to TRBD1. Germline CDR1 is GTSNPN and CDR2 is SVGIG (reference sequence). V shed 7 bases, J shed 3 bases, and the junction held 12 bases outside the gene matches. The CDR3 consists of 15 residues. The CDR3 reads CASTGGGTGVYEQYF. CDR3 in DNA: TGTGCCTCCACTGGGGGAGGGACAGGGGTCTACGAGCAGTACTTC.

A word on this clone: Germline and junction disagree at one end, which may indicate a read error. The chain couples TRBV7-9 to TRBJ2-7; 14 bases match TRBD2. The CDR3 loop spans 17 amino acids. The germline CDR1 and CDR2 sequences are SEHNR and FQNEAQ (reference sequence). The CDR3 sequence: CSSRGGLAGAYSYEQYF. For the CDR3, the DNA is TGTTCCAGCCGTGGGGGACTAGCGGGGGCCTACTCCTACGAGCAGTACTTC.

A single count supports this clone. The chain recombines TRBV11-3 with TRBJ2-1; TRBD1 aligns across 9 bases. The CDR3 covers 15 residues. J gave up 6 bases and V 4 bases, and 7 bases lay outside the gene matches. Germline-derived CDR1 and CDR2 are SGHNT and YENEEA. The DNA of the CDR3 is TGTGCCAGCAGCTCCGACAGGGGGATAGGCAATGAGCAGTTCTTC. This codes for CASSSDRGIGNEQFF. Full variable domain (remainder filled in from reference TRBV11-3 and TRBJ2-1): EAGVVQSPRYKIIEKKQPVAFWCNPISGHNTLYWYLQNLGQGPELLIRYENEEAVDDSQLPKDRFSAERLKGVDSTLKIQPAELGDSAVYLCASSSDRGIGNEQFFGPGTRLTVL.

The chain joins TRBV19 to TRBJ2-7; 11 bases line up with TRBD2. With 9 bases clipped from V and 6 bases from J, the junction kept 13 bases outside the gene matches. The germline CDR1 and CDR2 sequences are LNHDA and SQIVND (reference sequence). CDR3 size: 15 residues. The CDR3 coding sequence is TGTGCCAGCGCCGACCTAGCGGGAGGCCTGGGCGAGCAGTACTTC. This gives the protein CASADLAGGLGEQYF.

This clone was observed a few times. V is TRBV30 and J is TRBJ1-5; D is ambiguous. Trimming cost V 2 bases and J 4 bases, with 9 bases left between them. CDR1 GTSNPN and CDR2 SVGIG come from the germline V gene (reference sequence). CDR3 size: 13 residues. Here the CDR3 DNA reads TGTGCCTGGAGTCCAGGTGCGAATCAGCCCCAGCATTTT. Translation gives CAWSPGANQPQHF.

The chain links TRBV19 to TRBJ1-1; 8 bases are shared with TRBD1. J was trimmed by 4 bases and V by 5 bases; bases with no gene match: 6. Germline V gene data show CDR1 as LNHDA and CDR2 as SQIVND (reference sequence). The CDR3 runs to 14 residues. DNA for the CDR3: TGTGCCAGTAGTCCAGGGGGCGCGGGCACTGAAGCTTTCTTT. Translation gives CASSPGGAGTEAFF.

The chain has TRBV18 and TRBJ2-7; tentative D call: TRBD1 (7 bases). The V end was cut by 6 bases, the J end by 7 bases, with 31 bases between. CDR3 length: 18 residues. Germline CDR1 KGHSH, CDR2 LQKENI. The CDR3 bases are TGTGCCAGCTCCCGGACGTTTTCGGGACTCGAGGGGGCGCGGGAGCAGTACTTC. It yields the protein CASSRTFSGLEGAREQYF.

There are a few counts of this clone. The chain links TRBV6-4 to TRBJ2-2; TRBD1 aligns across 7 bases. V shed 9 bases, J shed 2 bases, and the junction held 6 bases outside the gene matches. Germline V CDR1 and CDR2: MRHNA, SNTAGT. The CDR3 extends over 14 amino acids. The CDR3, as DNA: TGTGCCAGACTTAGAGGGGGCAACACCGGGGAGCTGTTTTTT. Amino acid sequence: CARLRGGNTGELFF.

This clone was counted a few times. V and J are TRBV30 and TRBJ1-1; 11 bases align to TRBD1. CDR3 length equals 14 residues. In germline, CDR1 is GTSNPN, CDR2 SVGIG (reference sequence). The V gene end was trimmed by 8 bases and the J gene end by 0 bases; junction bases not matched to a gene: 5. The CDR3 DNA is TGTGCCCGAGGACAGGGGGCAATGAACACTGAAGCTTTCTTT. Its translation is CARGQGAMNTEAFF.

V gene TRBV7-9 combines with J gene TRBJ1-1; no clear D gene. The CDR3 length is 11 residues. V was trimmed by 5 bases and J by 2 bases, leaving 3 bases between them. The germline CDR1 and CDR2 sequences are SEHNR and FQNEAQ (reference sequence). The CDR3 spells CASSLNTEAFF. The CDR3 DNA reads as TGTGCCAGCAGCCTTAACACTGAAGCTTTCTTT.